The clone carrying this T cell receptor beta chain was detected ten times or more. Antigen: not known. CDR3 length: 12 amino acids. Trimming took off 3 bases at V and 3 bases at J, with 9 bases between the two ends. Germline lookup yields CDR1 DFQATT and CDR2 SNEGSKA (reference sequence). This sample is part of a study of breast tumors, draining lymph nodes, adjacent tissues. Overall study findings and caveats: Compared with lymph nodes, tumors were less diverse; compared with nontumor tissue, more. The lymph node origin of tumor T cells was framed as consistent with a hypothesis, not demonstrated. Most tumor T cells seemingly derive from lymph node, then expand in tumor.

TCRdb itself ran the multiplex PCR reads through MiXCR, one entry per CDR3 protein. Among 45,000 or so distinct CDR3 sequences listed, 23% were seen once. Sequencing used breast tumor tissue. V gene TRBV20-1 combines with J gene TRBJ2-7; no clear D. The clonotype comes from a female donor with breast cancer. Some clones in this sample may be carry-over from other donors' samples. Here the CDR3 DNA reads TGCAGTGCTAGTGCGGTCAGCTACGAGCAGTACTTC. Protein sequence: CSASAVSYEQYF.